What follows are 14 T cell receptor beta chains derived from one specimen sequenced in a study of T cell repertoires in cytomegalovirus infection. Using its own MiXCR run on the reads, TCRdb lists one record per CDR3 protein. Among 680,000 or so distinct CDR3 sequences listed, roughly 35% were seen once. Sequenced: PBMCs. These receptors all come from a human donor in good health (CMV status not recorded). Some clones in this sample may be carry-over from other donors' samples.

The genes are TRBV30 and TRBJ2-7, with D possibly TRBD1 on 7 matching bases. CDR3 length: 12 residues. The germline V gene has CDR1 GTSNPN and CDR2 SVGIG (reference sequence). Trimming shortened V by 7 bases and J by 6 bases, and 16 bases separated the two germline ends. DNA for the CDR3: TGTGCCTTGGAGGGGGCCCGTACCGAGCAGTACTTC. This codes for CALEGARTEQYF.

About this clonotype itself: A single base separates this from a much larger clone, so it may be a read error. The gene calls are TRBV7-2 and TRBJ2-3; D uncertain. Deletions cut 4 bases from V and 2 bases from J, with 13 bases between. Germline values: CDR1 SGHTA, CDR2 FQGNSA. The CDR3 totals 15 residues. This chain's CDR3 is CASSSRIANTDTQYF. In DNA, the CDR3 is TGTGCCAGCAGCTCTCGGATAGCTAACACAGATACGCAGTATTTT.

This clonotype was found a few times. V usage is TRBV12-3 or TRBV12-4 and J usage is TRBJ2-7, with TRBD1 matching over 9 bases. The CDR3 runs 17 residues. After removal of 6 bases from V and 2 bases from J, the junction contained 14 bases not matched to a gene. The CDR3 DNA reads as TGTGCCAGCAGCACCACCTTGGACAGGGGAAATCCCTACGAGCAGTACTTC. This sequence encodes CASSTTLDRGNPYEQYF.

This chain joins TRBV5-1 and TRBJ2-7; D unresolved. This CDR3 has 14 amino acids. The V and J ends lost 5 bases and 0 bases respectively, with 12 bases between them. Germline-derived CDR1 and CDR2 are SGHRS and YFSETQ. CDR3 sequence: CASRRLQSSYEQYF. Here the CDR3 DNA reads TGCGCCAGCAGGCGCCTACAAAGCTCCTACGAGCAGTACTTC.

The V gene is TRBV24-1, the J gene TRBJ1-5; 9 bases are shared with TRBD1. The CDR3 runs 17 residues. CDR1 is KGHDR, CDR2 SFDVKD, per germline. Unmatched junction bases numbered 9, after V lost 3 bases and J lost 4 bases. The CDR3 reads CATSDPASGQGNQPQHF. The CDR3, as DNA: TGTGCCACCAGTGATCCAGCGTCGGGACAGGGAAATCAGCCCCAGCATTTT.

This clonotype has a handful of counts. The rearrangement links TRBV11-2 to TRBJ1-2; D gene uncertain. V lost 5 bases and J 0 bases, leaving 13 bases between the germline ends. The length of the CDR3 is 15 residues. Germline-derived CDR1 and CDR2 are SGHAT and FQNNGV. The CDR3 DNA sequence: TGTGCCAGCAGCCCGCGAAAGGCGGCTAACTATGGCTACACCTTC. Translating it yields CASSPRKAANYGYTF.

The table lists this clonotype with many counts. The chain couples TRBV7-2 to TRBJ1-2; maybe TRBD1 (6 bases). This CDR3 contains 15 residues. V lost 5 bases, J lost 6 bases, and 19 bases lay in between. Germline CDR1 and CDR2: SGHTA and FQGNSA. CDR3 region: CASSPAGGRGHGYTF. The CDR3 DNA follows: TGTGCCAGCAGCCCGGCGGGAGGCAGGGGCCATGGCTACACCTTC.

In its sample, this clonotype was seen a few times. One junction end disagrees with the germline gene, perhaps due to a read error. The chain recombines TRBV6-5 with TRBJ2-5; the match to TRBD1 covers 10 bases. CDR1 and CDR2 from the germline V gene are MNHEY and SVGAGI. The CDR3 has 16 residues. The CDR3 loop reads CASSNSVGTGEKTQYF. The CDR3 bases are TGTGCCAGCAGTAACTCCGTTGGGACAGGGGAGAAGACCCAGTACTTC.

This chain joins TRBV20-1 and TRBJ2-1, with D perhaps matching TRBD1 (5 bases). V lost 4 bases and J lost 7, with 26 bases in between. The CDR3 consists of 17 residues. In germline, CDR1 is DFQATT, CDR2 SNEGSKA (reference sequence). CDR3 in DNA: TGCAGTGCTACGACCGGATTGGCAGGGTCTGTTTGGAATGAGCAGTTCTTC. It codes for CSATTGLAGSVWNEQFF.

This clonotype was seen more than once but under ten times. The rearrangement uses TRBV20-1 and TRBJ2-2; TRBD2 matches at 8 bases. V was clipped by 6 bases and J by 6 bases; unmatched bases: 3. The CDR3 covers 12 residues. Germline V gene data show CDR1 as DFQATT and CDR2 as SNEGSKA (reference sequence). The CDR3 region is CSAAGVPGELFF. The CDR3 DNA sequence: TGCAGTGCAGCGGGAGTGCCCGGGGAGCTGTTTTTT.

CDR3 sequence reads: CAIRGQSSYEQYF. The CDR3 DNA is TGTGCCATCAGGGGACAAAGCTCCTACGAGCAGTACTTC. The chain links TRBV10-3 to TRBJ2-7; the D gene is possibly TRBD1 (6 bases). Looked up from germline, CDR1 is ENHRY and CDR2 is SYGVKD. Trimming removed 6 bases from V and 0 bases from J, with 9 bases in between. The CDR3 runs 13 residues.

About this clonotype itself: The junction differs from germline at one of its ends, possibly a read error. The chain uses TRBV4-3 and TRBJ2-7; D perhaps matches TRBD2 (6 bases). The germline CDR1 and CDR2 sequences are LGHNA and YSLEER. This CDR3 spans 15 amino acids. The CDR3 here is CASSLLAESSYEEYF. The CDR3 DNA sequence: TGCGCCAGCAGCCTATTAGCGGAAAGCTCCTACGAGGAGTACTTC.

The genes are TRBV10-3 and TRBJ2-5; TRBD2 aligns across 7 bases. After removal of 6 bases from V and 5 bases from J, the junction contained 6 bases not matched to a gene. The CDR3 totals 13 residues. Germline-derived CDR1 and CDR2 are ENHRY and SYGVKD. For the CDR3, the DNA is TGTGCCATCAGGGCGGGAGACCTTGAGACCCAGTACTTC. It specifies CAIRAGDLETQYF.

This chain joins TRBV19 and TRBJ1-5; possible D gene TRBD1, 6 bases. The CDR3 consists of 15 residues. V lost 6 bases and J 4 bases, leaving 16 bases between the germline ends. Germline-derived CDR1 and CDR2 are LNHDA and SQIVND (reference sequence). The CDR3 loop is CASRNRARDNQPQHF. The DNA for the CDR3 is TGTGCCAGTAGGAACAGGGCCCGGGATAATCAGCCCCAGCATTTT.